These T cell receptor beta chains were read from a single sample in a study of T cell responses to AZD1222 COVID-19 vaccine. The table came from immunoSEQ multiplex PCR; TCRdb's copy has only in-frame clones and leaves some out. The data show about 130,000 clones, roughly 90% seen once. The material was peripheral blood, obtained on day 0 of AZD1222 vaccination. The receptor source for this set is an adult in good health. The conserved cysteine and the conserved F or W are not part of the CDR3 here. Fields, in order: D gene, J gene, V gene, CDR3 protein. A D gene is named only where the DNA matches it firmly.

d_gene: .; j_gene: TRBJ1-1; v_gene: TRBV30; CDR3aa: AWRVGTEAF
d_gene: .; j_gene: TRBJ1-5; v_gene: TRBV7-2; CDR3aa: ASSLGRVGNQPQH
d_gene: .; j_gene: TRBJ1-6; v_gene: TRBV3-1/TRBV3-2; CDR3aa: ASSHWAQPNSPLH
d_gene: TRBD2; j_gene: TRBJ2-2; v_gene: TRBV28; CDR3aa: ASTKGGSGRFAGELF
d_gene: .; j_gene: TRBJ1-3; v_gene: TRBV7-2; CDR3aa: ASKESPSSGNTIY
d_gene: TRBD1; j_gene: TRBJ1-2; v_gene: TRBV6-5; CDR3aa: ASLKRDSENYGYT
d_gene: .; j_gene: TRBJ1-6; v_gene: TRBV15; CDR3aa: ATSRGGRQGPSTNSPLH
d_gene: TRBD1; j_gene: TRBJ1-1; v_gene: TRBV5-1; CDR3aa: ASSLAGTANTEAF
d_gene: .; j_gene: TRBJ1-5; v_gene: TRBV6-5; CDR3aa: ASGPTALNQPQH
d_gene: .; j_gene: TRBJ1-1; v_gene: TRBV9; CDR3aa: ASSVTGSPNTEAF
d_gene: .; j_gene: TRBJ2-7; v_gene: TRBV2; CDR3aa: ASSLAYEQY
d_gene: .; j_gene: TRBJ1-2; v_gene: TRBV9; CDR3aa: ASSVAAGADYGYT
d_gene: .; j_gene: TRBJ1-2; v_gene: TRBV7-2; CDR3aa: ASSPTPANYGYT
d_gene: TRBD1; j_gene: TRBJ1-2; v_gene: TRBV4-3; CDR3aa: ASSQDLTGGDYYGYT
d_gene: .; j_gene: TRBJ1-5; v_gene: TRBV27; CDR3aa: ASSPRSGGGSNQPQH
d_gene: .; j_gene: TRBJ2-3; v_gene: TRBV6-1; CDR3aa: ASSEERQTDTQY
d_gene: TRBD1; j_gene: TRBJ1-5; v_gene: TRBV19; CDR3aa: ASSLDRGNQPQH